This T cell receptor beta chain was captured in a study of blood T cell repertoires in COVID-19. Looking at the study overall: T cells, B-cell-depleted T cells, or PBMCs supplied cDNA or gDNA.

Profiling relied on immunoSEQ multiplex PCR, and the TCRdb table lists in-frame clones only, not all of them. The table lists under 300,000 clones, around 83% of them singletons. V lost 0 bases and J 2 bases, leaving 14 bases between the germline ends. Germline CDR1 ENHRY, CDR2 SYGVKD. The CDR3 runs to 17 residues. Sequencing was carried out using peripheral blood. The sequence was obtained from a man aged 25 to 40 who had recovered from COVID-19. The gene calls are TRBV10-3 and TRBJ1-3, with a weak D call TRBD1 (5 bases). The CDR3 DNA reads as TGTGCCATCAGTGAGTCGCAGCTGAGACAGACTGGAAACACCATATATTTT. Residues: CAISESQLRQTGNTIYF.